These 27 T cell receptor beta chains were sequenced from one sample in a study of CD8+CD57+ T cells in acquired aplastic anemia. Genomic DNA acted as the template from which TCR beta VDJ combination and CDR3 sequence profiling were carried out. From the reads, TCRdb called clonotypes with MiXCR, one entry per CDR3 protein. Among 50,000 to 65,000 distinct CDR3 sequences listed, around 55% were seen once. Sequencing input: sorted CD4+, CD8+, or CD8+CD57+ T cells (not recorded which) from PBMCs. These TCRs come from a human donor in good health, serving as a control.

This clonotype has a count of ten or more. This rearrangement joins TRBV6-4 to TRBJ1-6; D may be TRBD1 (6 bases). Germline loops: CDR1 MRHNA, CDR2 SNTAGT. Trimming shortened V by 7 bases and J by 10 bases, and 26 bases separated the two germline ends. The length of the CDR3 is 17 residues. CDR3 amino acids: CASIRTGPPARNSPLHF. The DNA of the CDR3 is TGTGCCAGCATTCGAACAGGGCCCCCGGCGCGGAACTCACCCCTCCACTTT.

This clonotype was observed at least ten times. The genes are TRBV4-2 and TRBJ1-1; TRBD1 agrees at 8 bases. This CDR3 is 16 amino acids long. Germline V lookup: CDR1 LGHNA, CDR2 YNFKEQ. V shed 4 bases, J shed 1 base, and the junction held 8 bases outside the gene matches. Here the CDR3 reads CASSPSRDRSNTEAFF. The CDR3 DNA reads TGTGCCAGCAGCCCGTCCCGGGACAGGTCGAACACTGAAGCTTTCTTT.

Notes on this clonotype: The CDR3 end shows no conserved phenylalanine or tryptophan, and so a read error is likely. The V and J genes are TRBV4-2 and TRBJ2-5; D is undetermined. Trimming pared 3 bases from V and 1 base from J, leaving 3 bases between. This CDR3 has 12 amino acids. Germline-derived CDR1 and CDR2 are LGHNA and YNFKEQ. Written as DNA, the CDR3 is TGTGCCAGCAGCCAGCCCCAAGAGACCCAGTACGTC. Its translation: CASSQPQETQYV.

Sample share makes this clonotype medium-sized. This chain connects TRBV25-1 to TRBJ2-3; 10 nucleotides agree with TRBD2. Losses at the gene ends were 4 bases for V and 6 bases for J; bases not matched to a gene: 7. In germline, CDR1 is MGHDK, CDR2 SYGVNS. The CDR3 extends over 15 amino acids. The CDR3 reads CASSALAGAGDTQYF. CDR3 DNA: TGTGCCAGCAGTGCCCTAGCGGGAGCGGGTGATACGCAGTATTTT.

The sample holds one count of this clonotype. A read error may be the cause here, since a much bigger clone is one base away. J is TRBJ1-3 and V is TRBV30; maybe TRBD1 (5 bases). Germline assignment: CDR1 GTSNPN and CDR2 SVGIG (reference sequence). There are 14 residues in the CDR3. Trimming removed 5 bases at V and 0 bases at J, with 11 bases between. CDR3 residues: CAWGGDGSGNTIYF. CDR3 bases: TGTGCCTGGGGGGGGGATGGCTCTGGAAACACCATATATTTT.

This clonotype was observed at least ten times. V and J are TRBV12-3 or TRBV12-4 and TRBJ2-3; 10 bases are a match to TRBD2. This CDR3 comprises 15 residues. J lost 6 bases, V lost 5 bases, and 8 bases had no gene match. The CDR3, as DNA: TGTGCCAGCAGTCCCCTAGCGGGAGTTTTGGATACGCAGTATTTT. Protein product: CASSPLAGVLDTQYF.

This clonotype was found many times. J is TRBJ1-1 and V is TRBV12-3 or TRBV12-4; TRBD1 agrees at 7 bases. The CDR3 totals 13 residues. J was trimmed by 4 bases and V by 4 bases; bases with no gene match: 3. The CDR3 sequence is CASSYRGGTEAFF. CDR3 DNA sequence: TGTGCCAGCAGTTACAGGGGCGGCACTGAAGCTTTCTTT.

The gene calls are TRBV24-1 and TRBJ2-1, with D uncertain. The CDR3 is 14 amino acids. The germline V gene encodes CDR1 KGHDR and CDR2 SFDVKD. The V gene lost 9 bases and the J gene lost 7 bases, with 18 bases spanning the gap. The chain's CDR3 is CATGDHDSMNEQFF. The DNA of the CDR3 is TGTGCCACCGGCGACCACGACTCTATGAATGAGCAGTTCTTC.

CDR3 nucleotide sequence: TGTGCCAGCAGCTCCGGGGCAGATCGCTATAATTCACCCCTCCACTTT. Residues: CASSSGADRYNSPLHF. The gene calls are TRBV11-2 and TRBJ1-6; D may be TRBD1 (5 bases). V shed 4 bases and J shed 3 bases, with 13 bases lying between them. The CDR3 is 16 amino acids. The germline V gene has CDR1 SGHAT and CDR2 FQNNGV.

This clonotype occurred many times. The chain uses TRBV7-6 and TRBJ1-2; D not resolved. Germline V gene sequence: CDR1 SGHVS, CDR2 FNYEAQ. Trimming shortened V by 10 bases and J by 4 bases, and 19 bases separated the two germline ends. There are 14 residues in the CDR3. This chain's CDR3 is CAISLFPKGYGYTF. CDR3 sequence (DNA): TGTGCCATCTCCCTTTTCCCGAAAGGCTATGGCTACACCTTC.

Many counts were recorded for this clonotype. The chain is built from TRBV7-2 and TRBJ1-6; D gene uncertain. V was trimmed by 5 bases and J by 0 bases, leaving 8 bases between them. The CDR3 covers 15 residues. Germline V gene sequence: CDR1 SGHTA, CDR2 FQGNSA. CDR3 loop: CASSILSSYNSPLHF. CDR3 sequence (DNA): TGTGCCAGCAGCATCCTGAGCTCCTATAATTCACCCCTCCACTTT. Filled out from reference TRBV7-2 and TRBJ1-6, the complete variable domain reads GAGVSQSPSNKVTEKGKDVELRCDPISGHTALYWYRQSLGQGLEFLIYFQGNSAPDKSGLPSDRFSAERTGGSVSTLTIQRTQQEDSAVYLCASSILSSYNSPLHFGNGTRLTVT.

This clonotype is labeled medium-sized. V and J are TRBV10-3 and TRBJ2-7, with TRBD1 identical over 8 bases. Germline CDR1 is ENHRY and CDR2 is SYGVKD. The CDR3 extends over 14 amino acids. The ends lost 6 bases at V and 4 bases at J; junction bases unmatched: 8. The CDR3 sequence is CAISTGDRRYEQYF. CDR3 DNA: TGTGCCATCAGCACAGGGGACAGGAGGTACGAGCAGTACTTC.

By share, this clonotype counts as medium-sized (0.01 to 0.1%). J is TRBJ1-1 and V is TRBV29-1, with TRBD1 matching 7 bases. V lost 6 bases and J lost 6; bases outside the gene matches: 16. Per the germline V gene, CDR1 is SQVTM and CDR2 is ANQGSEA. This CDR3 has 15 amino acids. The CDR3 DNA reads TGCAGCGTCGCTGGGCTGGCACAGGGGCCGTCTGAAGCTTTCTTT. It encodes CSVAGLAQGPSEAFF.

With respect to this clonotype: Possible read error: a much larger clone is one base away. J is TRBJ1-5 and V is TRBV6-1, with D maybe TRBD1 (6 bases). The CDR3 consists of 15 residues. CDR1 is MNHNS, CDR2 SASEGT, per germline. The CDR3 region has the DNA TGTGCCAGCAGTGAGGCAGGGGCGGTCAATCAGCCCCGGCATTTT. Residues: CASSEAGAVNQPRHF.

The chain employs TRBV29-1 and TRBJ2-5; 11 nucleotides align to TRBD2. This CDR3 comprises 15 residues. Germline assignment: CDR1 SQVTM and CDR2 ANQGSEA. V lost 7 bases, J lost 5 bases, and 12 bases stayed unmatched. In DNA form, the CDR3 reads TGCAGCGCATTGGGCGGACTAGCGGGCGGGGAGACCCAGTACTTC. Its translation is CSALGGLAGGETQYF.

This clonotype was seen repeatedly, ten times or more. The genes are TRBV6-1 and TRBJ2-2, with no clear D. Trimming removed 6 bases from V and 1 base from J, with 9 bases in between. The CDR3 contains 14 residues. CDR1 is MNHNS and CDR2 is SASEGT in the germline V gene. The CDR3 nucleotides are TGTGCCAGCAGCCCCTCCGGGAACACCGGGGAGCTGTTTTTT. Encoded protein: CASSPSGNTGELFF.

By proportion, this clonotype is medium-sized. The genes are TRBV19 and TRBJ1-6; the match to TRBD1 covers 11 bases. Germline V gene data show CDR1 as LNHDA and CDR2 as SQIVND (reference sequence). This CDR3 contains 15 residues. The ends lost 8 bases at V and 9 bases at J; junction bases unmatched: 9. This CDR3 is CASQAAGTGGSPLHF. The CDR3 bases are TGTGCCAGTCAAGCGGCCGGGACAGGGGGTTCACCCCTCCACTTT.

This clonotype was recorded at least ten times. The CDR3 sequence is CASLGGPRTGELFF. The CDR3 DNA reads TGTGCCAGCCTAGGGGGACCAAGGACCGGGGAGCTGTTTTTT. V gene TRBV12-3 or TRBV12-4 combines with J gene TRBJ2-2; D might be TRBD1 (6 bases). The CDR3 is made up of 14 amino acids. V lost 8 bases, J lost 5 bases, and 15 bases lay in between.

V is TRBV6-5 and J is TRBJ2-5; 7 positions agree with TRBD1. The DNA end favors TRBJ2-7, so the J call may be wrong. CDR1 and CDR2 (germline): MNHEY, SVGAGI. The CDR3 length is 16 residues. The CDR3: CASSYSTGPSSYEQYF. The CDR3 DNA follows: TGTGCCAGCAGTTACTCGACAGGGCCAAGCTCCTACGAGCAGTACTTC.

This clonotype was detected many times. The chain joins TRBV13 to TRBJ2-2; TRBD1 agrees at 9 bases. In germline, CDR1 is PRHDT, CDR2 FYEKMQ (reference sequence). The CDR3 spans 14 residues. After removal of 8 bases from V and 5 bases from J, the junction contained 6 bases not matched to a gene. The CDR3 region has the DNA TGTGCCAGCGGGGGACAGGGACGGACCGGGGAGCTGTTTTTT. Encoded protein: CASGGQGRTGELFF.

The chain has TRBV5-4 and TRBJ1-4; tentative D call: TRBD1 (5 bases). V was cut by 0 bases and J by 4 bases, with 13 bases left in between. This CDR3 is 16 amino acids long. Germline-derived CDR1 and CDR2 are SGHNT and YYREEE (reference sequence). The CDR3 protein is CASSLGVGTGNEKLFF. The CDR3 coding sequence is TGTGCCAGCAGCTTGGGGGTGGGGACTGGTAATGAAAAACTGTTTTTT.

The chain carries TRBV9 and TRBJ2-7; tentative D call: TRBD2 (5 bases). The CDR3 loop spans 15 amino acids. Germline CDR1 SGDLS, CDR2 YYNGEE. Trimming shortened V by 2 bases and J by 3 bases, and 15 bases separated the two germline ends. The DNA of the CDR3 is TGTGCCAGCAGCGTTACCCCCACTAGTTACTACGAGCAGTACTTC. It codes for CASSVTPTSYYEQYF.

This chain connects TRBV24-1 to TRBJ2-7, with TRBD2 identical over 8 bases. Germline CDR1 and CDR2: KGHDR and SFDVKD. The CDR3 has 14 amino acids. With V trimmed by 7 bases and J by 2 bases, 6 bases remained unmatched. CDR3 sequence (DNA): TGTGCCACCAGCCCGGGACTAGGAACCTACGAGCAGTACTTC. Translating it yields CATSPGLGTYEQYF.

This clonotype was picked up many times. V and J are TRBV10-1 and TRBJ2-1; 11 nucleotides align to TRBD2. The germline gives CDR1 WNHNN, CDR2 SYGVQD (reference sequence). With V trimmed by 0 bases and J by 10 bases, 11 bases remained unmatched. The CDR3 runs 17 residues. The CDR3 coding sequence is TGCGCCAGCAGTGAGTCGCGGAGACTAGCGGGACCGGGGGAGCAGTTCTTC. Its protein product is CASSESRRLAGPGEQFF.

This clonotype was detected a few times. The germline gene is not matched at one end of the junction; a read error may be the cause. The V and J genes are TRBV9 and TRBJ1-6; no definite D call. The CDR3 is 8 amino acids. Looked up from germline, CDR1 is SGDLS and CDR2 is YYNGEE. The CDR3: CASSATLF. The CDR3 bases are TGTGCCAGCAGCGCCACGCTCTTT.

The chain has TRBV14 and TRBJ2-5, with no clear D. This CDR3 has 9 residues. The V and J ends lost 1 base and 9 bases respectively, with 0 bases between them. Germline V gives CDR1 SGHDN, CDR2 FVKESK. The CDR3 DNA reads TGTGCCAGCAGCCAAGCCCAGTACTTC. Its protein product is CASSQAQYF.

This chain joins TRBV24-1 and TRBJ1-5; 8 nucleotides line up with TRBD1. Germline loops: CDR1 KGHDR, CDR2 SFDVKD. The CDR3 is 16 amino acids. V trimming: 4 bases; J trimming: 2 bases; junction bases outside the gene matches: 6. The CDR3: CATSDTSTGGNQPQHF. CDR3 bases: TGTGCCACCAGTGACACCTCGACAGGGGGCAATCAGCCCCAGCATTTT.